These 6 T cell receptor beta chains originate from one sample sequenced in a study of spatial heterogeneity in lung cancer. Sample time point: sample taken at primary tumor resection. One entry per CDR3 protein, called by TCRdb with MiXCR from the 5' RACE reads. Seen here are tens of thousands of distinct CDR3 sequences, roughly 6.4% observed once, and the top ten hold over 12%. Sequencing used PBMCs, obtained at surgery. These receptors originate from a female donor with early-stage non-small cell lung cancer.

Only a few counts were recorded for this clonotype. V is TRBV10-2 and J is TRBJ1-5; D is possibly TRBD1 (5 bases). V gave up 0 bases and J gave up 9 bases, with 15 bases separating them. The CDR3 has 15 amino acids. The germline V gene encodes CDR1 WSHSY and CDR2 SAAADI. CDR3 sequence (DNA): TGCGCCAGCAGTGAGTCGGCAGGGCTGGCTGGGCCCCAGCATTTT. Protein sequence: CASSESAGLAGPQHF.

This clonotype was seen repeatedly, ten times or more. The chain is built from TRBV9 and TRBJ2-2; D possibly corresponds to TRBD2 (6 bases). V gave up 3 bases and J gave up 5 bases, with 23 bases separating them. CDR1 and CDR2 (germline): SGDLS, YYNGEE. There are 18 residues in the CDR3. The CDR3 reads CASSAPRNYVEGTGELFF. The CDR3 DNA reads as TGTGCCAGCAGCGCGCCCCGTAACTACGTGGAGGGGACCGGGGAGCTGTTTTTT.

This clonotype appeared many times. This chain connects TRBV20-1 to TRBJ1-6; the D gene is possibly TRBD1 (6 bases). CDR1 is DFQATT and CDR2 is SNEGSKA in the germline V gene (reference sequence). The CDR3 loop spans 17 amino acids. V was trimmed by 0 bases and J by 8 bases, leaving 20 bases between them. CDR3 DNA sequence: TGCAGTGCTAGAGAACGCGATACAGGGAGGAGGGATTCACCCCTCCACTTT. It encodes CSARERDTGRRDSPLHF.

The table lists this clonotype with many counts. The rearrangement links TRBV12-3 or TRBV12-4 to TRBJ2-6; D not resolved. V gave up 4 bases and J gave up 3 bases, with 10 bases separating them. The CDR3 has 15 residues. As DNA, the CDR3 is TGTGCCAGCAGTTCCGTCCACGGTGGGGCCAACGTCCTGACTTTC. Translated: CASSSVHGGANVLTF.

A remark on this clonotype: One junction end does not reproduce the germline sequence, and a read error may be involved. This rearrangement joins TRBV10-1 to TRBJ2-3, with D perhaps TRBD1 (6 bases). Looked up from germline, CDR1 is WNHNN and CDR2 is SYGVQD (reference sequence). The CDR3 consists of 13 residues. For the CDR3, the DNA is TGCGCCAGCAGTGAATCCGGACAGACACCGCCAGATTTT. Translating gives CASSESGQTPPDF.

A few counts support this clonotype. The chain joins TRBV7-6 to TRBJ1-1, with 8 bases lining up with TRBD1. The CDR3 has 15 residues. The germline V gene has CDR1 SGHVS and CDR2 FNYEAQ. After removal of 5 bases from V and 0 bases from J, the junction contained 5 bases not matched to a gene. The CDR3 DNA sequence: TGTGCCAGCAGCGAAGGACAGGGATTGAACACTGAAGCTTTCTTT. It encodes CASSEGQGLNTEAFF.